The T cell receptor (beta chain) described here comes from a study of blood T cell repertoires in COVID-19. As processed by the authors: Cell counts per sample came from amplifying reference gene primers. Clones were sequenced by immunoSEQ multiplex PCR, and TCRdb holds only the in-frame ones, with some missing. That table furnishes V, J and clone size, whereas the DNA furnished D and trimming. The sample shows 45,000 to 55,000 clones, approximately 90% of them seen only once. Trimming removed 5 bases from V and 0 bases from J; junction bases left unmatched: 8. The CDR3 totals 17 residues. Germline V lookup: CDR1 ENHRY, CDR2 SYGVKD.

This TCR was recovered from an elderly man with acute or convalescent COVID-19. Sequenced sample: peripheral blood. The genes are TRBV10-3 and TRBJ2-3; TRBD2 matches 10 bases. DNA for the CDR3: TGTGCCATCAGTCACCCGACTAGCGGGCTTAGCACAGATACGCAGTATTTT. Protein sequence: CAISHPTSGLSTDTQYF.